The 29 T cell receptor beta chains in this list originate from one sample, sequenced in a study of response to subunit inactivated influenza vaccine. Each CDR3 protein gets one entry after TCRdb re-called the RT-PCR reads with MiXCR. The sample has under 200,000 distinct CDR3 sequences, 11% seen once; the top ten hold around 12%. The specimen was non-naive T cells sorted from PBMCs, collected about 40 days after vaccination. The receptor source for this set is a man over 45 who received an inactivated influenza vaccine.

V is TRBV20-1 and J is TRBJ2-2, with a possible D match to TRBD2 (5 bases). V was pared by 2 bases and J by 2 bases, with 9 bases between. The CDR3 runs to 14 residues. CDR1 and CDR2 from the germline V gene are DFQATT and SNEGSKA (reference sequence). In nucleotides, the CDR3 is TGCAGTGCTAGACGCAGGACTAACACCGGGGAGCTGTTTTTT. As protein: CSARRRTNTGELFF.

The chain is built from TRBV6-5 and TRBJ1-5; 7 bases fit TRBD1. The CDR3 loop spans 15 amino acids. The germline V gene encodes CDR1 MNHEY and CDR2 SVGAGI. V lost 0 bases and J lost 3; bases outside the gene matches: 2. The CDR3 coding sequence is TGTGCCAGCAGTTACTCGGGACAGCTCAATCAGCCCCAGCATTTT. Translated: CASSYSGQLNQPQHF.

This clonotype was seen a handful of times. This chain's CDR3 is CASSPQHRDNYGYTF. The CDR3 DNA follows: TGTGCCAGCAGCCCGCAACACAGGGATAACTATGGCTACACCTTC. The genes are TRBV5-4 and TRBJ1-2; possible D gene TRBD1, 6 bases. The CDR3 contains 15 residues. Germline CDR1 and CDR2: SGHNT and YYREEE (reference sequence). V shed 4 bases and J shed 1 base, with 14 bases lying between them.

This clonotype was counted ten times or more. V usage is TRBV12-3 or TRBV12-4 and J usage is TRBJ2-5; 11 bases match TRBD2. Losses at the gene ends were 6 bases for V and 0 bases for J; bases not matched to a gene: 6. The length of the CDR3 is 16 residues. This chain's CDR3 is CASSQRTSGYQETQYF. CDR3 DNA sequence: TGTGCCAGCAGCCAACGGACTAGCGGGTACCAAGAGACCCAGTACTTC.

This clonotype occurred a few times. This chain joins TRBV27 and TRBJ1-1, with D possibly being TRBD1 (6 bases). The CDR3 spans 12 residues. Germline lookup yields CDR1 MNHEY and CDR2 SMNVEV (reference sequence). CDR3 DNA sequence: TGTGCAAAAAGTCCGGGACAAAGAACCGCTTTCTTT. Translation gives CAKSPGQRTAFF.

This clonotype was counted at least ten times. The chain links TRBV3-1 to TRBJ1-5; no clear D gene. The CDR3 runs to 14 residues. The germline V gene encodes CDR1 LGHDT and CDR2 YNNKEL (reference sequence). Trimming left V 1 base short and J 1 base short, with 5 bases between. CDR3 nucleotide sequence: TGTGCCAGCAGCCAAGCCGGAAGCAATCAGCCCCAGCATTTT. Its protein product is CASSQAGSNQPQHF.

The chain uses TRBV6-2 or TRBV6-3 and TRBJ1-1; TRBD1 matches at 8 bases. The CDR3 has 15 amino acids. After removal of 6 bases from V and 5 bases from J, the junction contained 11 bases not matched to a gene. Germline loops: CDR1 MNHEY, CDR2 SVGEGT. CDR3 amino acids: CASRWTGMLKTEAFF. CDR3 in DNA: TGTGCCAGCAGATGGACAGGGATGTTAAAAACTGAAGCTTTCTTT.

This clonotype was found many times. The CDR3 bases are TGCGCCAGCAGCTCCACTTCCTTACAAGAGACCCAGTACTTC. Translating gives CASSSTSLQETQYF. The chain employs TRBV5-1 and TRBJ2-5; D gene uncertain. V was cut by 3 bases and J by 2 bases, with 11 bases left in between. The CDR3 is 14 residues long. CDR1 and CDR2 from the germline V gene are SGHRS and YFSETQ.

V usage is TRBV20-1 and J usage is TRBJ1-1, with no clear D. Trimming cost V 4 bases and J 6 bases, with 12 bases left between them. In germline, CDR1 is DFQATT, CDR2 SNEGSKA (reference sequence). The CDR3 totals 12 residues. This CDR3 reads CSATQTRAEAFF. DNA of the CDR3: TGCAGTGCTACCCAGACGAGGGCTGAAGCTTTCTTT.

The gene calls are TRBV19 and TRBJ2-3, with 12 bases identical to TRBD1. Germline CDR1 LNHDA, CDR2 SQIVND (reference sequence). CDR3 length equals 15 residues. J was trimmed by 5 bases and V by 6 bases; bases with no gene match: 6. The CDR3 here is CASSPGQGARDTQYF. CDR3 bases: TGTGCCAGTAGCCCGGGACAGGGGGCGAGAGATACGCAGTATTTT. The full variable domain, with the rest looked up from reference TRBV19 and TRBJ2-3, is DGGITQSPKYLFRKEGQNVTLSCEQNLNHDAMYWYRQDPGQGLRLIYYSQIVNDFQKGDIAEGYSVSREKKESFPLTVTSAQKNPTAFYLCASSPGQGARDTQYFGPGTRLTVL.

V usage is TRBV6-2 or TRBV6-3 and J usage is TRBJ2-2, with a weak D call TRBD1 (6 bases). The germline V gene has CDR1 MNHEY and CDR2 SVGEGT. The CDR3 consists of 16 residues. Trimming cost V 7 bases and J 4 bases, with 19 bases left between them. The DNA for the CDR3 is TGTGCCAGCAACAGAATCACAGGGTTCAGCACCGGGGAGCTGTTTTTT. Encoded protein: CASNRITGFSTGELFF.

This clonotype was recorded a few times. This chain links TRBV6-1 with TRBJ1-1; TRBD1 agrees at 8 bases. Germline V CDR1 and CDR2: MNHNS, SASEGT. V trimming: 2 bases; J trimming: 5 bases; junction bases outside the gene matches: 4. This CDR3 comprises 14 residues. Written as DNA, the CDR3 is TGTGCCAGCAGTGAAACAGGGGGGAGGACTGAAGCTTTCTTT. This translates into CASSETGGRTEAFF.

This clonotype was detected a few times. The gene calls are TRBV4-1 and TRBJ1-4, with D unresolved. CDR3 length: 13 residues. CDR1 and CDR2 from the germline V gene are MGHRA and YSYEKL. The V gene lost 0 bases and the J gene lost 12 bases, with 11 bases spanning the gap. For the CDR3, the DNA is TGCGCCAGCAGCCAAGATCGGGGAAGGCAACTGTTTTTT. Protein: CASSQDRGRQLFF.

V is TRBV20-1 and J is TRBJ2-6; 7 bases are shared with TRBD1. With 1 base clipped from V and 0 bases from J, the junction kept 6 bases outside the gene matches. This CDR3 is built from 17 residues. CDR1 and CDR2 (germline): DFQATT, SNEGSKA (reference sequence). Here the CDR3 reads CSARGRTGSSGANVLTF. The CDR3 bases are TGCAGTGCTAGAGGTAGGACAGGATCCTCTGGGGCCAACGTCCTGACTTTC.

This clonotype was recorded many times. The CDR3 DNA is TGCAGTGCTGGATCATTACAGGGGACAGATACGCAGTATTTT. Translating gives CSAGSLQGTDTQYF. V usage is TRBV20-1 and J usage is TRBJ2-3; 7 bases align to TRBD1. The CDR3 sequence is 14 residues long. Germline values: CDR1 DFQATT, CDR2 SNEGSKA (reference sequence). The J segment lost 3 bases and the V segment lost 5 bases, leaving 8 bases of the junction unmatched.

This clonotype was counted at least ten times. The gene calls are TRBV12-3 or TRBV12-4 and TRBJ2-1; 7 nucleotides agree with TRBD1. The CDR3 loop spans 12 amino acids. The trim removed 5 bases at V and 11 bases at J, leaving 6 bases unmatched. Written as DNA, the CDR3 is TGTGCCAGCAGTGCAGGACAGGCCCAGCAGTTCTTC. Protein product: CASSAGQAQQFF.

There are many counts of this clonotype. CDR3 amino acids: CASGQRGGSDEQYF. CDR3 DNA: TGCGCCAGCGGCCAGCGGGGGGGCAGCGACGAGCAGTACTTC. V usage is TRBV5-1 and J usage is TRBJ2-7, with 10 nucleotides matching TRBD2. This CDR3 comprises 14 residues. Germline lookup yields CDR1 SGHRS and CDR2 YFSETQ. V gave up 7 bases and J gave up 5 bases; unmatched junction bases: 9. The whole variable domain, filled in from reference TRBV5-1 and TRBJ2-7, reads KAGVTQTPRYLIKTRGQQVTLSCSPISGHRSVSWYQQTPGQGLQFLFEYFSETQRNKGNFPGRFSGRQFSNSRSEMNVSTLELGDSALYLCASGQRGGSDEQYFGPGTRLTVT.

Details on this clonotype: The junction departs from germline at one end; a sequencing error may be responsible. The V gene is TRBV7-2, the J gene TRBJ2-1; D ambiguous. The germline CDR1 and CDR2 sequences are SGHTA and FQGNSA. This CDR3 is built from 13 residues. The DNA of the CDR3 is TGTGCCATCAGCTTTTGCGGTGAGAATGAGCAGTTCTTC. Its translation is CAISFCGENEQFF.

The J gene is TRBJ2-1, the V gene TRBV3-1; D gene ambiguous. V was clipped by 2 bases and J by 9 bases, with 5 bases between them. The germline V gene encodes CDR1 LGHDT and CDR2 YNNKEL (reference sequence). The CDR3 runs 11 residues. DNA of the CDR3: TGTGCCAGCAGCCAAATAACTGAGCAGTTCTTC. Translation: CASSQITEQFF.

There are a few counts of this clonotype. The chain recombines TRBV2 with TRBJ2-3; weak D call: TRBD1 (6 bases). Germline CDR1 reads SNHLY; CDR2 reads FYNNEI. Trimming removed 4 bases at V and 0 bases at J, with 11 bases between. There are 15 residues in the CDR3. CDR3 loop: CASSVRRGSTDTQYF. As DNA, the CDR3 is TGTGCCAGCAGTGTTCGCAGGGGCAGCACAGATACGCAGTATTTT.

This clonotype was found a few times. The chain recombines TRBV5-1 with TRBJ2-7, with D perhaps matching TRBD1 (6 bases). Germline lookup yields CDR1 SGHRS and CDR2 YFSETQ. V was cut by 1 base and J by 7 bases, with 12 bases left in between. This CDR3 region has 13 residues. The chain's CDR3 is CASSLTGIGEQYF. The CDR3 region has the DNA TGCGCCAGCAGCTTGACAGGGATAGGGGAGCAGTACTTC.

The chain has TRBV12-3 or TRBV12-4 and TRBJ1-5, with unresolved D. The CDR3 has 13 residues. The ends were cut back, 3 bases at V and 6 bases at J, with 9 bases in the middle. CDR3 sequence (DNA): TGTGCCAGCAGTTTTAGGGTAGGTCAGCCCCAGCATTTT. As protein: CASSFRVGQPQHF.

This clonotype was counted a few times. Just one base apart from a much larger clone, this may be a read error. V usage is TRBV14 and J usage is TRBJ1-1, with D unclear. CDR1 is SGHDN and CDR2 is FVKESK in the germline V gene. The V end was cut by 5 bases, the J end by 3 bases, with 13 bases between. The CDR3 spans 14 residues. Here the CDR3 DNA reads TGTGCCAGCAGCGTCCAGGAGAGATACACTGAAGCTTTCTTT. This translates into CASSVQERYTEAFF.

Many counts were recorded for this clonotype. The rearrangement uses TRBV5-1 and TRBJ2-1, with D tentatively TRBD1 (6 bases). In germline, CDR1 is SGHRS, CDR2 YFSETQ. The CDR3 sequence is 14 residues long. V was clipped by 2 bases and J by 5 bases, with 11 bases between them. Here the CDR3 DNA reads TGCGCCAGCAGCTTTGGGACAATCAACAATGAGCAGTTCTTC. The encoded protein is CASSFGTINNEQFF.

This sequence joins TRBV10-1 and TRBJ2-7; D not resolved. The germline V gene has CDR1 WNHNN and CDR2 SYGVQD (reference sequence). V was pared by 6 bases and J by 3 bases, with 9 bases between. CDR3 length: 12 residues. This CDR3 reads CASRRTCYEQYF. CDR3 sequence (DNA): TGCGCCAGCAGGAGGACGTGCTACGAGCAGTACTTC.

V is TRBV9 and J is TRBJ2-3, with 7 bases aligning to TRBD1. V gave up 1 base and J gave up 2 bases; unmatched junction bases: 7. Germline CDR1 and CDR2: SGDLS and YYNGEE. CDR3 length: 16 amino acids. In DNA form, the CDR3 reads TGTGCCAGCAGCGTACGACAGGGAGAATACACAGATACGCAGTATTTT. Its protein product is CASSVRQGEYTDTQYF.

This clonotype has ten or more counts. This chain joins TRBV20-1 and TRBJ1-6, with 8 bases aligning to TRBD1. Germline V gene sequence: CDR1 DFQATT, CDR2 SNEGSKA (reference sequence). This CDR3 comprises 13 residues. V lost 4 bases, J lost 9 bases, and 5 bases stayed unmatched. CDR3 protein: CSATGTGVSPLHF. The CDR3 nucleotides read TGCAGTGCTACCGGGACAGGAGTTTCACCCCTCCACTTT.

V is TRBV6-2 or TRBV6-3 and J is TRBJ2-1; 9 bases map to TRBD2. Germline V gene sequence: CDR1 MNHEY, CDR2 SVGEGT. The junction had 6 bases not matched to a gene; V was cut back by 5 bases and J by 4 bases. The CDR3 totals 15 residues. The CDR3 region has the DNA TGTGCCAGCAGTAAACTAGCGGGCCCTTACAATGAGCAGTTCTTC. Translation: CASSKLAGPYNEQFF.

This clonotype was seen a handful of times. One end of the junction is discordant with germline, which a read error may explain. This CDR3 reads CASSLRDANTRELFF. The DNA of the CDR3 is TGTGCCAGCAGCTTACGGGACGCGAACACCAGGGAGCTGTTTTTT. The chain is built from TRBV7-9 and TRBJ2-2; D might be TRBD1 or TRBD2, each matching 5 bases. Germline V gene lookup returns CDR1 SEHNR and CDR2 FQNEAQ (reference sequence). The CDR3 is 15 residues long.